These 8 T cell receptor beta chains were all obtained from the same sample, sequenced in a study of shared clonotypes between healthy human individuals. The repertoire was sequenced with immunoSEQ multiplex PCR; TCRdb's copy has only in-frame clones and lacks some. The sample holds some 1,100,000 clones, around 82% seen once. The specimen was memory CD4+ T cells from PBMCs. Subset in this sample: CD45RA-negative fraction. Source of these receptors: a man between 18 and 29 years old in good health. Some clones in this sample may be carry-over from other donors' samples.

This sequence joins TRBV5-1 and TRBJ2-7, with 7 bases fitting TRBD1. The CDR3 loop spans 15 amino acids. Unmatched junction bases numbered 4, after V lost 0 bases and J lost 1 base. Germline values: CDR1 SGHRS, CDR2 YFSETQ. The DNA of the CDR3 is TGCGCCAGCAGCTTGGAGAGGGGGCGGTCCTACGAGCAGTACTTC. Protein product: CASSLERGRSYEQYF.

This rearrangement joins TRBV28 to TRBJ1-5, with D possibly being TRBD1 (6 bases). This CDR3 comprises 18 residues. Germline CDR1 reads MDHEN; CDR2 reads SYDVKM. Trimming removed 7 bases from V and 0 bases from J, with 22 bases in between. As DNA, the CDR3 is TGTGCCAGCATCGAATGGAGGGGGGGCTGGAATAGCAATCAGCCCCAGCATTTT. Residues: CASIEWRGGWNSNQPQHF.

A remark on this clone: The same CDR3 arises from other DNA sequences in this sample as well. The chain is built from TRBV5-4 and TRBJ2-5; TRBD2 aligns across 10 bases. V was clipped by 0 bases and J by 4 bases; unmatched bases: 3. Germline values: CDR1 SGHNT, CDR2 YYREEE (reference sequence). The CDR3 loop spans 15 amino acids. The CDR3 is CASSLASGSGETQYF. The CDR3 DNA follows: TGTGCCAGCAGCTTGGCTAGCGGGAGTGGAGAGACCCAGTACTTC.

The chain joins TRBV11-1 to TRBJ1-4; D is unclear. Germline lookup yields CDR1 SGHAT and CDR2 FQDESV (reference sequence). The V end lost 4 bases, the J end lost 4 bases, and 4 bases lay between the germline ends. The CDR3 runs 12 residues. The CDR3 region has the DNA TGTGCCAGCAGCTCCAGTAATGAAAAACTGTTTTTT. Translation gives CASSSSNEKLFF. Drawing the rest from reference TRBV11-1 and TRBJ1-4, the complete variable domain is EAEVAQSPRYKITEKSQAVAFWCDPISGHATLYWYRQILGQGPELLVQFQDESVVDDSQLPKDRFSAERLKGVDSTLKIQPAELGDSAMYLCASSSSNEKLFFGSGTQLSVL.

CDR3 in DNA: TGTGCCAGCAGGGACTCGGGACAGGATAATTCACCCCTCCACTTT. This gives the protein CASRDSGQDNSPLHF. V is TRBV28 and J is TRBJ1-6, with 8 bases matching TRBD1. The CDR3 length is 15 residues. V lost 6 bases and J lost 5; bases outside the gene matches: 6. Germline V lookup: CDR1 MDHEN, CDR2 SYDVKM. Full variable domain (outside the CDR3, taken from reference TRBV28 and TRBJ1-6): DVKVTQSSRYLVKRTGEKVFLECVQDMDHENMFWYRQDPGLGLRLIYFSYDVKMKEKGDIPEGYSVSREKKERFSLILESASTNQTSMYLCASRDSGQDNSPLHFGNGTRLTVT.

The chain has TRBV5-6 and TRBJ1-2; the match to TRBD1 covers 7 bases. Germline values: CDR1 SGHDT, CDR2 YYEEEE. With 1 base clipped from V and 4 bases from J, the junction kept 7 bases outside the gene matches. The CDR3 runs to 15 residues. The CDR3 DNA is TGTGCCAGCAGCTTGAGGTGGGCAGGGGGCTATGGCTACACCTTC. Its translation: CASSLRWAGGYGYTF.

CDR3 coding DNA: TGTGCCAGCAGTGAGTGGCGGGAGGCCGGCACAGATACGCAGTATTTT. Translation gives CASSEWREAGTDTQYF. The gene calls are TRBV2 and TRBJ2-3, with 8 bases identical to TRBD2. CDR3 size: 16 residues. Germline values: CDR1 SNHLY, CDR2 FYNNEI. Trimming cost V 3 bases and J 1 base; bases outside gene matches: 6.

The CDR3 DNA follows: TGTGCCAGCAGTTTATCGAAGGGACAGGGGCCAGAAAAACTGTTTTTT. This sequence encodes CASSLSKGQGPEKLFF. The rearrangement joins TRBV27 to TRBJ1-4; 10 bases align to TRBD1. The CDR3 is 16 amino acids. Looked up from germline, CDR1 is MNHEY and CDR2 is SMNVEV (reference sequence). J gave up 8 bases and V 0 bases, and 6 bases lay outside the gene matches.